Shown below are 22 T cell receptor beta chains from a single sample sequenced in a study of OX40 agonist ivuxolimab in advanced cancers. The library was produced with the immunoSEQ multiplex PCR assay. TCRdb took over this immuneACCESS table, retaining in-frame rearrangements with V and J assigned. Such tables are incomplete; in checked studies, under half of the missing clones stem from an unresolved V gene, and the remainder is unexplained. The sample table shows around 100,000 clones, and over 75% are seen once. The ten largest clones add up to 2.6% of the sample. Sequenced material: CD4+ or CD8+ T cells sorted from blood, taken in a trial of the OX40 agonist ivuxolimab. The origin of the receptors is an adult with an advanced solid tumor such as melanoma, head and neck, liver or kidney cancer.

This clone was seen a few times. This rearrangement joins TRBV7-9 to TRBJ1-4; D is possibly TRBD1 (6 bases). V shed 4 bases and J shed 2 bases, with 11 bases lying between them. Germline CDR1 and CDR2: SEHNR and FQNEAQ (reference sequence). The CDR3 contains 15 residues. The CDR3 here is CASSWDTMTNEKLFF. The CDR3 region has the DNA TGTGCCAGCAGCTGGGACACCATGACTAATGAAAAACTGTTTTTT.

This sequence joins TRBV7-9 and TRBJ2-1, with 15 bases that match TRBD2. In germline, CDR1 is SEHNR, CDR2 FQNEAQ (reference sequence). The CDR3 is made up of 16 amino acids. V lost 1 base, J lost 8 bases, and 3 bases stayed unmatched. The CDR3 spells CASSLGTSGRADEQFF. CDR3 nucleotides: TGTGCCAGCAGCTTAGGGACTAGCGGGAGGGCCGATGAGCAGTTCTTC.

Of note for this clone: Other DNA sequences within the sample encode an identical CDR3. The chain has TRBV4-3 and TRBJ2-3; TRBD2 agrees at 9 bases. The CDR3 is 15 residues long. V lost 2 bases and J lost 0; bases outside the gene matches: 0. Germline CDR1 LGHNA, CDR2 YSLEER. CDR3 loop: CASSQTSGSTDTQYF. CDR3 DNA: TGCGCCAGCAGCCAAACTAGCGGGAGCACAGATACGCAGTATTTT.

J is TRBJ1-3 and V is TRBV5-1, with D hard to call. The germline V gene has CDR1 SGHRS and CDR2 YFSETQ. This CDR3 spans 15 amino acids. V gave up 1 base and J gave up 2 bases, with 10 bases separating them. CDR3 residues: CASSLTAETGNTIYF. CDR3 nucleotide sequence: TGCGCCAGCAGCTTGACTGCCGAGACTGGAAACACCATATATTTT.

On this clone: Other DNA sequences in this sample translate to the same CDR3. This chain joins TRBV30 and TRBJ1-4; no definite D call. Germline V gene lookup returns CDR1 GTSNPN and CDR2 SVGIG (reference sequence). With 2 bases removed from V and 4 bases from J, the gap between germline ends came to 5 bases. This CDR3 has 12 amino acids. As DNA, the CDR3 is TGTGCCTGGAGTAACGGTAATGAAAAACTGTTTTTT. Encoded protein: CAWSNGNEKLFF.

The chain combines TRBV5-1 with TRBJ2-5; 9 bases map to TRBD1. V lost 2 bases and J lost 3; bases outside the gene matches: 8. CDR1 and CDR2 (germline): SGHRS, YFSETQ. The CDR3 sequence is 16 residues long. This CDR3 reads CASSFPVGTGKETQYF. The CDR3 DNA follows: TGCGCCAGCAGCTTTCCCGTTGGGACAGGGAAAGAGACCCAGTACTTC. Supplemented by reference TRBV5-1 and TRBJ2-5, the full variable domain reads KAGVTQTPRYLIKTRGQQVTLSCSPISGHRSVSWYQQTPGQGLQFLFEYFSETQRNKGNFPGRFSGRQFSNSRSEMNVSTLELGDSALYLCASSFPVGTGKETQYFGPGTRLLVL.

The DNA of the CDR3 is TGTGCCAGCAGCGTAGATGGCGGGACAGGGGGTGCACCCCTCCACTTT. Translating it yields CASSVDGGTGGAPLHF. V gene TRBV9 combines with J gene TRBJ1-6; 11 positions agree with TRBD1. The trim removed 0 bases at V and 11 bases at J, leaving 7 bases unmatched. The CDR3 runs 16 residues. CDR1 is SGDLS and CDR2 is YYNGEE in the germline V gene.

The V gene is TRBV28, the J gene TRBJ2-3; TRBD2 aligns across 10 bases. This CDR3 is 15 amino acids long. Germline CDR1 reads MDHEN; CDR2 reads SYDVKM. After removal of 8 bases from V and 2 bases from J, the junction contained 7 bases not matched to a gene. The CDR3 protein is CASRGAGGTTDTQYF. As DNA, the CDR3 is TGTGCCAGCCGCGGAGCGGGAGGGACCACAGATACGCAGTATTTT.

The chain carries TRBV27 and TRBJ1-1; no reliable D call. The CDR3 consists of 12 residues. The V end was cut by 8 bases, the J end by 5 bases, with 12 bases between. The germline gives CDR1 MNHEY, CDR2 SMNVEV (reference sequence). The CDR3 protein is CASSSIGTEAFF. CDR3 bases: TGTGCCAGCTCGTCCATTGGGACTGAAGCTTTCTTT.

V and J are TRBV5-5 and TRBJ1-2; the D is unclear. There are 14 residues in the CDR3. Between the trimmed V and J ends, which lost 4 bases and 4 bases, there was a span of 14 bases. Germline values: CDR1 SGHKS, CDR2 YYEKEE (reference sequence). The chain's CDR3 is CASSPIGVAYGYTF. The CDR3 DNA reads as TGTGCCAGCAGCCCAATCGGTGTCGCCTATGGCTACACCTTC.

The chain uses TRBV5-6 and TRBJ2-3; the D gene is possibly TRBD2 (6 bases). V was cut by 1 base and J by 4 bases, with 7 bases left in between. The CDR3 totals 13 residues. In germline, CDR1 is SGHDT, CDR2 YYEEEE. CDR3 DNA sequence: TGTGCCAGCAGCTTGACGGGGGCAGATACGCAGTATTTT. Translating it yields CASSLTGADTQYF.

The chain recombines TRBV30 with TRBJ2-7; D might be TRBD1 (8 bases). Trimming pared 3 bases from V and 2 bases from J, leaving 17 bases between. The CDR3 totals 15 residues. Germline CDR1 is GTSNPN and CDR2 is SVGIG (reference sequence). The CDR3 nucleotides are TGTGCCTGGAGATACACAGGGGGGGGTACCTACGAGCAGTACTTC. Encoded protein: CAWRYTGGGTYEQYF.

The V and J genes are TRBV4-1 and TRBJ2-3; TRBD2 matches at 9 bases. CDR1 MGHRA and CDR2 YSYEKL come from the germline V gene. The CDR3 length is 14 residues. V shed 2 bases, J shed 9 bases, and the junction held 6 bases outside the gene matches. The DNA for the CDR3 is TGCGCCAGCAGCCAACTAGCGGGGCCGGGGACGCAGTATTTT. The encoded protein is CASSQLAGPGTQYF.

The genes are TRBV5-1 and TRBJ1-3, with 7 bases that match TRBD1. CDR1 SGHRS and CDR2 YFSETQ come from the germline V gene. The CDR3 runs 16 residues. V was clipped by 3 bases and J by 0 bases; unmatched bases: 6. The DNA for the CDR3 is TGCGCCAGCAGCTCCTACAGGGGCTTCTCTGGAAACACCATATATTTT. Translation gives CASSSYRGFSGNTIYF.

The genes are TRBV6-5 and TRBJ2-5; D call uncertain. Between the trimmed V and J ends, which lost 6 bases and 5 bases, there was a span of 16 bases. This CDR3 region has 14 residues. The germline V gene has CDR1 MNHEY and CDR2 SVGAGI. CDR3 region: CASRNEPLGETQYF. In nucleotides, the CDR3 is TGTGCCAGCAGAAACGAGCCCCTGGGGGAGACCCAGTACTTC.

The J gene is TRBJ2-3, the V gene TRBV5-1; 12 bases fit TRBD1. Germline V gene sequence: CDR1 SGHRS, CDR2 YFSETQ. Germline trimming cut 4 bases from V and 4 bases from J; bases unmatched to any gene: 4. The CDR3 runs to 15 residues. CDR3 DNA: TGCGCCAGCAGCACCGGGACAGGGGGCGCAGATACGCAGTATTTT. Residues: CASSTGTGGADTQYF.

The rearrangement uses TRBV5-4 and TRBJ1-3; D perhaps matches TRBD1 (6 bases). Germline values: CDR1 SGHNT, CDR2 YYREEE (reference sequence). This CDR3 region has 15 residues. V was trimmed by 4 bases and J by 4 bases, leaving 15 bases between them. CDR3 sequence: CASSPYGTLGNTIYF. CDR3 nucleotide sequence: TGTGCCAGCAGCCCGTACGGGACACTGGGAAACACCATATATTTT.

This clone was recorded only once. The rearrangement uses TRBV11-3 and TRBJ2-6; no clear D gene. V lost 1 base and J 0 bases, leaving 4 bases between the germline ends. This CDR3 is built from 15 residues. Germline V CDR1 and CDR2: SGHNT, YENEEA. This CDR3 is CASSLVLSGANVLTF. The CDR3 DNA follows: TGTGCCAGCAGCTTAGTACTCTCTGGGGCCAACGTCCTGACTTTC.

This clone was recorded only once. V gene TRBV11-3 combines with J gene TRBJ2-1; 7 nucleotides line up with TRBD2. CDR1 and CDR2 from the germline V gene are SGHNT and YENEEA. This CDR3 spans 15 amino acids. V was clipped by 5 bases and J by 14 bases; unmatched bases: 18. The CDR3 sequence: CASSLPERDSNTEFF. DNA of the CDR3: TGTGCCAGCAGCCTCCCCGAGCGGGATTCCAATACGGAGTTCTTC.

V is TRBV2 and J is TRBJ2-2; D is unclear. The V and J ends lost 5 bases and 0 bases respectively, with 4 bases between them. The CDR3 sequence is 13 residues long. Looked up from germline, CDR1 is SNHLY and CDR2 is FYNNEI. CDR3 coding DNA: TGTGCCAGCAGTTCGCCGAACACCGGGGAGCTGTTTTTT. Its protein product is CASSSPNTGELFF. The full variable domain, with the rest looked up from reference TRBV2 and TRBJ2-2, is EPEVTQTPSHQVTQMGQEVILRCVPISNHLYFYWYRQILGQKVEFLVSFYNNEISEKSEIFDDQFSVERPDGSNFTLKIRSTKLEDSAMYFCASSSPNTGELFFGEGSRLTVL.

This chain connects TRBV28 to TRBJ2-5; D might be TRBD2 (7 bases). The CDR3 is 11 amino acids. V was trimmed by 5 bases and J by 11 bases, leaving 12 bases between them. Germline V gene sequence: CDR1 MDHEN, CDR2 SYDVKM. The chain's CDR3 is CASSQGREQYF. CDR3 in DNA: TGTGCCAGCAGTCAGGGGCGGGAGCAGTACTTC.

Here the CDR3 DNA reads TGTGCCAGCTCACCACTAGTCGGCGAGCAGTACTTC. The encoded protein is CASSPLVGEQYF. The chain couples TRBV18 to TRBJ2-7; no clear D gene. CDR3 size: 12 residues. V was clipped by 1 base and J by 6 bases, with 7 bases between them. Germline-derived CDR1 and CDR2 are KGHSH and LQKENI.